The subject of this entry is one T cell receptor (beta chain). No antigen is known for it. The sample comes from a study of cytomegalovirus exposure and HLA in healthy donors. Study-level findings and limits: In presence/absence analyses, roughly uniform sequencing depth across donors was assumed. A list of around 150 TCR beta chains associated with cytomegalovirus was given.

The CDR3 has 13 amino acids. Germline lookup yields CDR1 LNHDA and CDR2 SQIVND (reference sequence). With V trimmed by 5 bases and J by 7 bases, 6 bases remained unmatched. The PCR contained 60 Vbeta and 13 Jbeta primers. Only in-frame clones appear in the TCRdb table, and some are missing; sequencing was by immunoSEQ multiplex PCR. This sample has 65,000 to 100,000 clones, with 70% to 80% found just once. The sample consisted of PBMCs. The chain is built from TRBV19 and TRBJ1-2; 8 positions match TRBD1. The source is a woman aged 40-49 years in good health and CMV-seropositive. CDR3 nucleotides: TGTGCCAGTAGTTATCGGACAGGGTTTGGCTACACCTTC. This gives the protein CASSYRTGFGYTF. The full variable domain, in which reference TRBV19 and TRBJ1-2 provide the parts outside the CDR3, is DGGITQSPKYLFRKEGQNVTLSCEQNLNHDAMYWYRQDPGQGLRLIYYSQIVNDFQKGDIAEGYSVSREKKESFPLTVTSAQKNPTAFYLCASSYRTGFGYTFGSGTRLTVV.